The 21 T cell receptor beta chains presented below share a single source sample, sequenced in a study of beta chain features in type 1 diabetes. TCRB transcripts that were expressed got sequenced, as all of the isolated RNA had been reverse transcribed. Using immunoSEQ multiplex PCR, the repertoire was profiled, and TCRdb retains in-frame clones only, with some absent. Among some 250,000 clones listed, 25% to 35% were seen once. The sequenced sample consisted of central memory CD4+ T cells from blood. These receptors were obtained from a man between 25 and 39 years old in good health.

This chain connects TRBV30 to TRBJ2-3; a weak D match, TRBD2 (7 bases). The germline V and J ends were trimmed by 3 bases and 2 bases, with 18 bases remaining between them. This CDR3 has 16 residues. Germline V CDR1 and CDR2: GTSNPN, SVGIG (reference sequence). CDR3 residues: CAWRGRGLESTDTQYF. DNA for the CDR3: TGTGCCTGGAGAGGGAGGGGGTTGGAGTCCACAGATACGCAGTATTTT.

This chain's CDR3 is CASSRDRGYQPQHF. The CDR3 nucleotides are TGTGCCAGCAGCCGGGACAGGGGGTATCAGCCCCAGCATTTT. The V gene is TRBV7-2, the J gene TRBJ1-5; 11 bases match TRBD1. The V segment lost 5 bases and the J segment 5 bases; nucleotides outside the gene matches: 2. In germline, CDR1 is SGHTA, CDR2 FQGNSA. The CDR3 loop spans 14 amino acids.

The J gene is TRBJ1-5, the V gene TRBV28; D is unclear. The germline V and J ends were trimmed by 7 bases and 1 base, with 8 bases remaining between them. The germline V gene has CDR1 MDHEN and CDR2 SYDVKM. The CDR3 is made up of 13 amino acids. This chain's CDR3 is CASNTMSNQPQHF. DNA of the CDR3: TGTGCCAGCAACACAATGAGCAATCAGCCCCAGCATTTT.

This clone was picked up a small number of times. The chain couples TRBV30 to TRBJ2-5, with unresolved D. Germline lookup yields CDR1 GTSNPN and CDR2 SVGIG (reference sequence). V was cut by 5 bases and J by 2 bases, with 3 bases left in between. The CDR3 is 10 amino acids. CDR3 nucleotides: TGTGCCTGGCAACAAGAGACCCAGTACTTC. Translated: CAWQQETQYF.

Only a few counts were recorded for this clone. The rearrangement uses TRBV29-1 and TRBJ2-2, with D perhaps assigned TRBD1 or TRBD2 (5 bases each). The V and J ends lost 5 bases and 6 bases respectively, with 13 bases between them. Germline-derived CDR1 and CDR2 are SQVTM and ANQGSEA. CDR3 length: 13 residues. CDR3 sequence: CSVTQGVAGELFF. CDR3 DNA sequence: TGCAGCGTTACGCAGGGAGTCGCCGGGGAGCTGTTTTTT.

There are a few counts of this clone. The chain combines TRBV6-5 with TRBJ2-7; no definite D call. Germline CDR1 MNHEY, CDR2 SVGAGI. V was pared by 7 bases and J by 3 bases, with 13 bases between. This CDR3 spans 13 amino acids. In nucleotides, the CDR3 is TGTGCCAGCACCGGTTCCAACTTCTACGAGCAGTACTTC. Its protein is CASTGSNFYEQYF.

The chain recombines TRBV14 with TRBJ2-1, with 13 bases fitting TRBD2. Germline trimming cut 0 bases from V and 11 bases from J; bases unmatched to any gene: 10. This CDR3 comprises 17 residues. Per germline, CDR1 SGHDN and CDR2 FVKESK. CDR3 residues: CASSQEVRTSGSPKQFF. For the CDR3, the DNA is TGTGCCAGCAGCCAAGAAGTCAGGACTAGCGGGAGCCCGAAGCAGTTCTTC. Full variable domain (remainder filled in from reference TRBV14 and TRBJ2-1): EAGVTQFPSHSVIEKGQTVTLRCDPISGHDNLYWYRRVMGKEIKFLLHFVKESKQDESGMPNNRFLAERTGGTYSTLKVQPAELEDSGVYFCASSQEVRTSGSPKQFFGPGTRLTVL.

This clone was observed once. The chain uses TRBV7-2 and TRBJ1-3; 7 bases are shared with TRBD1. The CDR3 covers 16 residues. Per germline, CDR1 SGHTA and CDR2 FQGNSA. Trimming at V came to 5 bases and at J to 0 bases, leaving 7 bases not matched to a gene. The CDR3 protein is CASSTRQGSSGNTIYF. DNA of the CDR3: TGTGCCAGCAGCACCCGACAGGGATCCTCTGGAAACACCATATATTTT.

This clone has a handful of counts. V and J are TRBV30 and TRBJ1-2; TRBD1 matches at 7 bases. The CDR3 consists of 13 residues. After removal of 4 bases from V and 5 bases from J, the junction contained 7 bases not matched to a gene. Germline loops: CDR1 GTSNPN, CDR2 SVGIG (reference sequence). The CDR3 DNA is TGTGCCTGGACCGGGACAGTCCTTTATGGCTACACCTTC. This gives the protein CAWTGTVLYGYTF. Using reference TRBV30 and TRBJ1-2 for the parts outside the CDR3, the full variable domain is SQTIHQWPATLVQPVGSPLSLECTVEGTSNPNLYWYRQAAGRGLQLLFYSVGIGQISSEVPQNLSASRPQDRQFILSSKKLLLSDSGFYLCAWTGTVLYGYTFGSGTRLTVV.

The rearrangement uses TRBV7-8 and TRBJ1-1, with a weak D call TRBD1 (5 bases). The CDR3 is made up of 14 amino acids. Per germline, CDR1 SGHVS and CDR2 FQNEAQ. The V and J ends lost 3 bases and 2 bases respectively, with 10 bases between them. The DNA for the CDR3 is TGTGCCAGCAGCTTTGGCGGGGACAACACTGAAGCTTTCTTT. Residues: CASSFGGDNTEAFF.

This clone was counted between two and nine times. The CDR3 sequence is CASSPHVRETQYF. In DNA form, the CDR3 reads TGTGCCAGCTCACCACACGTGAGAGAGACCCAGTACTTC. This chain connects TRBV18 to TRBJ2-5; D unclear. CDR3 length: 13 residues. CDR1 is KGHSH, CDR2 LQKENI, per germline. The V end lost 1 base, the J end lost 4 bases, and 7 bases lay between the germline ends.

The chain couples TRBV15 to TRBJ2-4; 9 bases are shared with TRBD1. The CDR3 length is 17 residues. Germline CDR1 LNHNV, CDR2 YYDKDF (reference sequence). After removal of 0 bases from V and 2 bases from J, the junction contained 5 bases not matched to a gene. The CDR3 nucleotides read TGTGCCACCAGCAGAGATGCACAGGGGGCGACCAAAAACATTCAGTACTTC. It encodes CATSRDAQGATKNIQYF. Together with reference TRBV15 and TRBJ2-4, the CDR3 gives the full variable domain: DAMVIQNPRYQVTQFGKPVTLSCSQTLNHNVMYWYQQKSSQAPKLLFHYYDKDFNNEADTPDNFQSRRPNTSFCFLDIRSPGLGDTAMYLCATSRDAQGATKNIQYFGAGTRLSVL.

This clone was seen at least ten times. The chain employs TRBV5-6 and TRBJ1-3; no firm D call. Between the trimmed V and J ends, which lost 6 bases and 0 bases, there was a span of 10 bases. The germline gives CDR1 SGHDT, CDR2 YYEEEE. This CDR3 has 14 amino acids. CDR3 residues: CASTSLDSGNTIYF. CDR3 DNA sequence: TGTGCCAGCACCTCTTTAGACTCTGGAAACACCATATATTTT.

This chain joins TRBV11-2 and TRBJ1-1; TRBD1 is a possible D gene (5 bases). The CDR3 runs to 11 residues. Looked up from germline, CDR1 is SGHAT and CDR2 is FQNNGV. The ends were cut back, 5 bases at V and 13 bases at J, with 14 bases in the middle. This CDR3 is CASSLLGGVFF. CDR3 nucleotides: TGTGCCAGCAGCCTCCTCGGGGGGGTTTTCTTT. The full variable domain, with the rest looked up from reference TRBV11-2 and TRBJ1-1, is EAGVAQSPRYKIIEKRQSVAFWCNPISGHATLYWYQQILGQGPKLLIQFQNNGVVDDSQLPKDRFSAERLKGVDSTLKIQPAKLEDSAVYLCASSLLGGVFFGQGTRLTVV.

The DNA for the CDR3 is TGCGCCAGCAGCTTTAGCGGGGGCCGTTACAATGAGCAGTTCTTC. Encoded protein: CASSFSGGRYNEQFF. The chain links TRBV4-1 to TRBJ2-1; 9 nucleotides line up with TRBD2. The germline CDR1 and CDR2 sequences are MGHRA and YSYEKL. CDR3 size: 15 residues. V trimming: 5 bases; J trimming: 4 bases; junction bases outside the gene matches: 6.

The chain couples TRBV13 to TRBJ2-2; D unresolved. The CDR3 has 12 residues. CDR1 and CDR2 from the germline V gene are PRHDT and FYEKMQ (reference sequence). The V end was cut by 5 bases, the J end by 7 bases, with 8 bases between. The DNA for the CDR3 is TGTGCCAGCAGCCCCCGAAGCGGGGAGCTGTTTTTT. This sequence encodes CASSPRSGELFF.

The V gene is TRBV2, the J gene TRBJ2-4; 9 positions match TRBD1. Germline V CDR1 and CDR2: SNHLY, FYNNEI. The CDR3 contains 15 residues. J gave up 6 bases and V 6 bases, and 9 bases lay outside the gene matches. The CDR3 sequence: CASRSDRGNGNIQYF. The CDR3 nucleotides read TGTGCCAGCAGGTCCGACAGGGGGAATGGAAACATTCAGTACTTC.

This clone was recorded at least ten times. This sequence joins TRBV29-1 and TRBJ1-2, with D hard to call. The V end was cut by 7 bases, the J end by 4 bases, with 16 bases between. CDR3 length equals 13 residues. Germline V lookup: CDR1 SQVTM, CDR2 ANQGSEA. This CDR3 is CSAATDGLYGYTF. CDR3 sequence (DNA): TGCAGCGCGGCCACAGACGGGCTCTATGGCTACACCTTC.

This clone has just a few counts. In DNA, the CDR3 is TGTGCCAGCAGCTTGTCCCCTAGGGGGGGGACTGAAGCTTTCTTT. This codes for CASSLSPRGGTEAFF. J is TRBJ1-1 and V is TRBV5-6, with D possibly matching TRBD1 (6 bases). Germline V gene sequence: CDR1 SGHDT, CDR2 YYEEEE. The V gene lost 1 base and the J gene lost 5 bases, with 15 bases spanning the gap. The CDR3 is made up of 15 amino acids.

This chain joins TRBV11-2 and TRBJ1-2, with 7 bases lining up with TRBD1. With 5 bases clipped from V and 4 bases from J, the junction kept 13 bases outside the gene matches. The CDR3 runs 16 residues. CDR1 and CDR2 (germline): SGHAT, FQNNGV. The CDR3 nucleotides are TGTGCCAGCAGCCCCATCGCAGATCACAGGGGCTATGGCTACACCTTC. Protein: CASSPIADHRGYGYTF.

In this sample, this clone turned up many times. Different DNA sequences within this sample yield the same CDR3. V usage is TRBV18 and J usage is TRBJ1-1, with a possible D match to TRBD1 (6 bases). Trimming left V 3 bases short and J 6 bases short, with 11 bases between. The CDR3 is made up of 13 amino acids. Looked up from germline, CDR1 is KGHSH and CDR2 is LQKENI. CDR3 in amino acids: CASSPTGSAEAFF. The DNA of the CDR3 is TGTGCCAGCTCACCTACAGGGTCTGCTGAAGCTTTCTTT.